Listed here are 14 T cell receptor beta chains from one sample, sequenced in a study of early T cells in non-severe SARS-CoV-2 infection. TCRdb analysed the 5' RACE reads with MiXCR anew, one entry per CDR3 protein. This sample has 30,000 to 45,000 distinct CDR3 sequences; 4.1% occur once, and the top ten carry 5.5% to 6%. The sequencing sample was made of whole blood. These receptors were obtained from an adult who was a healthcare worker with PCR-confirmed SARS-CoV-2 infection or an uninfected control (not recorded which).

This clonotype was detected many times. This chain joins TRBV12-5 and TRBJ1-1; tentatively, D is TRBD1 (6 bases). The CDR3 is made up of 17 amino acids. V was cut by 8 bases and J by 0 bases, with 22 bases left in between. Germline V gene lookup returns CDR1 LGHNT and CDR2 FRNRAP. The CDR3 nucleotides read TGTGCTAGTAGCCCCCAAACCTTACAGGGCATGAACACTGAAGCTTTCTTT. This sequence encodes CASSPQTLQGMNTEAFF.

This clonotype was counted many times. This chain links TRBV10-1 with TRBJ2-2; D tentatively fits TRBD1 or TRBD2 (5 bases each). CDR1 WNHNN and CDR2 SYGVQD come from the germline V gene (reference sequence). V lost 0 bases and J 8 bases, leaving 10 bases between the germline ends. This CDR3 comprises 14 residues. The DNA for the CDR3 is TGCGCCAGCAGTGAGTCAGGGACCCCAGGGGAGCTGTTTTTT. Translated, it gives CASSESGTPGELFF.

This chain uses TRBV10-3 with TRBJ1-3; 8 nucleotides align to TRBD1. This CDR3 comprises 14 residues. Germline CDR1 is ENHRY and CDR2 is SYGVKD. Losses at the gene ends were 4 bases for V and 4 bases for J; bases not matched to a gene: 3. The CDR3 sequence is CAISVRTGGNTIYF. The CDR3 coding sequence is TGTGCCATCAGTGTCCGGACAGGGGGAAACACCATATATTTT.

CDR3 in DNA: TGTGCCAGCAAGCCCGGACTAGCGGGATACGAGCAGTACTTC. Its translation is CASKPGLAGYEQYF. J is TRBJ2-7 and V is TRBV6-5, with 12 nucleotides matching TRBD2. With V trimmed by 7 bases and J by 4 bases, 5 bases remained unmatched. This CDR3 region has 14 residues. Per germline, CDR1 MNHEY and CDR2 SVGAGI.

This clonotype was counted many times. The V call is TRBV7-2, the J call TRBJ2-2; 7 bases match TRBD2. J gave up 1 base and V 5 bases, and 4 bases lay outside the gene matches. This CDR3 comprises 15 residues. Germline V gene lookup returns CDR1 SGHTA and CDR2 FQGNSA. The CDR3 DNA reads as TGTGCCAGCAGCGAGGGACTATTGAACACCGGGGAGCTGTTTTTT. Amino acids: CASSEGLLNTGELFF. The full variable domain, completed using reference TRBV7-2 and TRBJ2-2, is GAGVSQSPSNKVTEKGKDVELRCDPISGHTALYWYRQSLGQGLEFLIYFQGNSAPDKSGLPSDRFSAERTGGSVSTLTIQRTQQEDSAVYLCASSEGLLNTGELFFGEGSRLTVL.

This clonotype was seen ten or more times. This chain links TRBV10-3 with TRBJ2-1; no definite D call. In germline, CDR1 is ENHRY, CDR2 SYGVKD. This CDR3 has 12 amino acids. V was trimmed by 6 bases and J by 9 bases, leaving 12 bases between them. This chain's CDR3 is CAIRQLDGEQFF. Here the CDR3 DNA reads TGTGCCATCAGACAGCTCGATGGTGAGCAGTTCTTC.

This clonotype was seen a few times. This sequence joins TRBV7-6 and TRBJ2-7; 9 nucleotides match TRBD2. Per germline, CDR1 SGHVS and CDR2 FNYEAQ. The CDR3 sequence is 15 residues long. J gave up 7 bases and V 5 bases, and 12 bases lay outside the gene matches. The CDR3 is CASSPGGLAKIEQYF. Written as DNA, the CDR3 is TGTGCCAGCAGCCCCGGGGGACTAGCAAAAATTGAGCAGTACTTC.

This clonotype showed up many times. CDR3 sequence (DNA): TGTGCCAGCAGACCCGACAGGGCAAATTCACCCCTCCACTTT. It yields the protein CASRPDRANSPLHF. This rearrangement joins TRBV6-2 or TRBV6-3 to TRBJ1-6; TRBD1 matches 7 bases. Germline-derived CDR1 and CDR2 are MNHEY and SVGEGT. V shed 6 bases, J shed 7 bases, and the junction held 6 bases outside the gene matches. The CDR3 sequence is 14 residues long.

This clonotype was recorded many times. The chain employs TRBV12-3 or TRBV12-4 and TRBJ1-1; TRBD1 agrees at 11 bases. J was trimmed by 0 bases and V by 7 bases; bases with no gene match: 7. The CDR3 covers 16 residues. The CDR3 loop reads CASNLGTGGVNTEAFF. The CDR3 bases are TGTGCCAGCAACCTTGGGACAGGGGGAGTGAACACTGAAGCTTTCTTT.

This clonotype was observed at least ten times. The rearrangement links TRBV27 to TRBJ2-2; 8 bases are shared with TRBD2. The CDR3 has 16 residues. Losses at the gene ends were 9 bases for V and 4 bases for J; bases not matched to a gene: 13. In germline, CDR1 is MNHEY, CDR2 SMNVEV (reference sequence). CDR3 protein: CASRFEREFGTGELFF. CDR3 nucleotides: TGTGCCAGTCGATTCGAGCGGGAGTTCGGCACCGGGGAGCTGTTTTTT.

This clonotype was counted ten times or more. The CDR3, as DNA: TGTGCCATCAGTACGGACAGGGGTACACGGACCCAGTACTTC. Its translation is CAISTDRGTRTQYF. V usage is TRBV10-3 and J usage is TRBJ2-5; 9 positions match TRBD1. The CDR3 contains 14 residues. Germline V lookup: CDR1 ENHRY, CDR2 SYGVKD. Trimming at V came to 5 bases and at J to 7 bases, leaving 8 bases not matched to a gene.

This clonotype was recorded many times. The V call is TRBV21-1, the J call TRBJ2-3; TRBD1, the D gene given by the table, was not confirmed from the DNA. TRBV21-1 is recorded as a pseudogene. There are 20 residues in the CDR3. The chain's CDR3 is CASRFNDRDRPLFSTDTQYF. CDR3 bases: TGTGCCAGCAGGTTTAACGACCGGGACAGGCCTCTGTTTAGCACAGATACGCAGTATTTT.

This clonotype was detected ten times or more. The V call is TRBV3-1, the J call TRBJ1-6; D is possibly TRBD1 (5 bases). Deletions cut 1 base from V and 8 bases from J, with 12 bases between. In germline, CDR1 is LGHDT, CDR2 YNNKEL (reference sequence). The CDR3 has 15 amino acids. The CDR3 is CASSQVGAADSPLHF. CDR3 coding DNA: TGTGCCAGCAGCCAAGTCGGGGCAGCAGATTCACCCCTCCACTTT.

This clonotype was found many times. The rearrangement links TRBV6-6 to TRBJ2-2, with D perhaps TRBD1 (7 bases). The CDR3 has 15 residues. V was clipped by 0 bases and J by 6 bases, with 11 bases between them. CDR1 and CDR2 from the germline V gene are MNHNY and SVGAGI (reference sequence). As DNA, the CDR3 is TGTGCCAGCAGTTACTCCGACAGGGAGGCCGGGGAGCTGTTTTTT. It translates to CASSYSDREAGELFF.